This note documents a single T cell receptor (beta chain) sequence. This specimen comes from a study of blood T cell repertoires in COVID-19. This CDR3 is 15 amino acids long. Germline loops: CDR1 GTSNPN, CDR2 SVGIG (reference sequence). V dropped 4 bases and J dropped 3 bases, with 17 bases sitting between them. Generated by immunoSEQ multiplex PCR, the TCRdb table keeps only in-frame clones and is missing some. Here the sample spans hundreds of thousands of clones, roughly 80% being singletons. The sample consisted of peripheral blood. This chain joins TRBV30 and TRBJ2-3, with a weak D call TRBD2 (7 bases). This receptor was identified in an elderly man with acute or convalescent COVID-19. This CDR3 reads CAWNPRGRGTDTQYF. In DNA form, the CDR3 reads TGTGCCTGGAACCCGAGGGGGAGGGGGACAGATACGCAGTATTTT.